These 27 T cell receptor beta chains came from one sample sequenced in a study of blood T cell repertoires in COVID-19. The data were produced by immunoSEQ multiplex PCR, yet TCRdb's version contains in-frame clones alone and is incomplete. The top ten hold 5% to 8.5% of the sample, which has 390,000 or so clones, around 87% seen once. The sequenced sample consisted of peripheral blood. These receptors were taken from a young man with active or convalescent COVID-19.

This chain uses TRBV28 with TRBJ2-3, with D maybe TRBD2 (6 bases). Germline V gene sequence: CDR1 MDHEN, CDR2 SYDVKM. The CDR3 totals 15 residues. Trimming cost V 6 bases and J 2 bases, with 15 bases left between them. The DNA for the CDR3 is TGTGCCAGCAGCCATGGAGGGCGGCCCACAGATACGCAGTATTTT. Translated: CASSHGGRPTDTQYF.

The chain employs TRBV3-1 (or the pseudogene TRBV3-2) and TRBJ2-6; TRBD1 matches at 10 bases. CDR3 length equals 18 residues. CDR1 and CDR2 (germline): LGHDT, YNNKEL (reference sequence). J gave up 0 bases and V 6 bases, and 8 bases lay outside the gene matches. The chain's CDR3 is CASRPRQGAISGANVLTF. The CDR3 DNA is TGTGCCAGCAGACCCAGACAGGGGGCAATCTCTGGGGCCAACGTCCTGACTTTC.

The J gene is TRBJ1-2, the V gene TRBV5-5, with TRBD1 matching 11 bases. Germline CDR1 is SGHKS and CDR2 is YYEKEE (reference sequence). This CDR3 has 15 residues. Trimming at V came to 0 bases and at J to 8 bases, leaving 6 bases not matched to a gene. DNA for the CDR3: TGTGCCAGCAGCTTGGCCTGGGGGACAGGGGGAGGCTACACCTTC. This translates into CASSLAWGTGGGYTF.

V and J are TRBV6-5 and TRBJ2-7, with TRBD2 identical over 8 bases. The CDR3 is 13 amino acids. With V trimmed by 1 base and J by 5 bases, 1 base remained unmatched. Germline V gene lookup returns CDR1 MNHEY and CDR2 SVGAGI. The CDR3 coding sequence is TGTGCCAGCAGTTACTTTAGCGGGGACGAGCAGTACTTC. Translated: CASSYFSGDEQYF.

The V call is TRBV5-6, the J call TRBJ2-7, with D possibly matching TRBD1 (6 bases). The CDR3 is made up of 15 amino acids. Looked up from germline, CDR1 is SGHDT and CDR2 is YYEEEE. The V and J ends lost 4 bases and 6 bases respectively, with 20 bases between them. The CDR3 sequence is CASSRKTGPIGEQYF. CDR3 nucleotides: TGTGCCAGCAGCCGGAAGACAGGCCCCATAGGCGAGCAGTACTTC.

This clone appeared once. The gene calls are TRBV6-5 and TRBJ1-6, with 9 bases fitting TRBD1. Germline loops: CDR1 MNHEY, CDR2 SVGAGI. The V segment lost 5 bases and the J segment 8 bases; nucleotides outside the gene matches: 7. The CDR3 runs 15 residues. The CDR3 nucleotides are TGTGCCAGCAGTCGGGGGACAGGGAGTGATTCACCCCTCCACTTT. This encodes CASSRGTGSDSPLHF.

The V and J genes are TRBV11-2 and TRBJ2-7, with D perhaps matching TRBD2 (6 bases). Trimming cost V 1 base and J 3 bases, with 10 bases left between them. CDR3 length equals 14 residues. In germline, CDR1 is SGHAT, CDR2 FQNNGV. Written as DNA, the CDR3 is TGTGCCAGCAGCTTAGTGGAGGGGAACTACGAGCAGTACTTC. Amino acids: CASSLVEGNYEQYF.

The chain recombines TRBV5-1 with TRBJ1-1; the match to TRBD1 covers 8 bases. V trimming: 4 bases; J trimming: 4 bases; junction bases outside the gene matches: 15. Looked up from germline, CDR1 is SGHRS and CDR2 is YFSETQ. The CDR3 length is 17 residues. DNA of the CDR3: TGCGCCAGCAGCAAACCGGACAGGGATTGGTCGGGCACTGAAGCTTTCTTT. Its protein product is CASSKPDRDWSGTEAFF.

This clone occurred a few times. This chain connects TRBV3-1 (or the pseudogene TRBV3-2) to TRBJ2-7, with a weak D call TRBD2 (6 bases). CDR1 LGHDT and CDR2 YNNKEL come from the germline V gene (reference sequence). The CDR3 extends over 15 amino acids. V lost 7 bases and J 0 bases, leaving 16 bases between the germline ends. The CDR3 coding sequence is TGTGCCAGCAACCCCGGGGGAAAGACCTCCTACGAGCAGTACTTC. Translated: CASNPGGKTSYEQYF.

This rearrangement joins TRBV20-1 to TRBJ2-3; D is ambiguous. Germline assignment: CDR1 DFQATT and CDR2 SNEGSKA (reference sequence). CDR3 length equals 13 residues. V gave up 3 bases and J gave up 3 bases, with 10 bases separating them. The CDR3 spells CSASSGATDTQYF. Here the CDR3 DNA reads TGCAGTGCTAGTTCAGGTGCAACAGATACGCAGTATTTT.

The rearrangement uses TRBV2 and TRBJ2-5; TRBD1 agrees at 7 bases. Looked up from germline, CDR1 is SNHLY and CDR2 is FYNNEI. The CDR3 extends over 13 amino acids. With 7 bases clipped from V and 5 bases from J, the junction kept 7 bases outside the gene matches. Here the CDR3 reads CASTGTAGETQYF. DNA of the CDR3: TGTGCCAGCACTGGGACAGCAGGGGAGACCCAGTACTTC. Full variable domain (missing parts from reference TRBV2 and TRBJ2-5): EPEVTQTPSHQVTQMGQEVILRCVPISNHLYFYWYRQILGQKVEFLVSFYNNEISEKSEIFDDQFSVERPDGSNFTLKIRSTKLEDSAMYFCASTGTAGETQYFGPGTRLLVL.

This chain joins TRBV14 and TRBJ1-2, with 8 bases that match TRBD1. The CDR3 spans 15 residues. The J segment lost 6 bases and the V segment lost 1 base, leaving 7 bases of the junction unmatched. Germline CDR1 is SGHDN and CDR2 is FVKESK. The CDR3 here is CASSQGTGRLHGYTF. Written as DNA, the CDR3 is TGTGCCAGCAGCCAAGGGACAGGGCGACTCCATGGCTACACCTTC.

The V gene is TRBV12-3 or TRBV12-4, the J gene TRBJ2-7, with D possibly TRBD1 on 6 matching bases. Trimming pared 7 bases from V and 4 bases from J, leaving 14 bases between. This CDR3 contains 13 residues. CDR3 bases: TGTGCCAGCAAACTCACAGGGTCGTACGAGCAGTACTTC. It encodes CASKLTGSYEQYF.

The chain couples TRBV5-1 to TRBJ2-5; D gene uncertain. Germline V gives CDR1 SGHRS, CDR2 YFSETQ. Trimming took 2 bases from V and 2 from J, leaving 16 bases between them. The CDR3 is made up of 16 amino acids. CDR3 coding DNA: TGCGCCAGCAGCTTTGAGGCGTCCGCCTTACAAGAGACCCAGTACTTC. Translated: CASSFEASALQETQYF.

V and J are TRBV18 and TRBJ2-3, with 10 bases lining up with TRBD2. Trimming removed 1 base from V and 4 bases from J; junction bases left unmatched: 8. The CDR3 has 17 residues. The germline CDR1 and CDR2 sequences are KGHSH and LQKENI. The CDR3 coding sequence is TGTGCCAGCTCACCACTCGATCTAGCGGGAGCACCAGATACGCAGTATTTT. Protein sequence: CASSPLDLAGAPDTQYF.

The chain recombines TRBV7-9 with TRBJ1-2; D gene unclear. Trimming stripped 8 bases from V and 1 base from J, with 11 bases between. The CDR3 covers 13 residues. CDR1 and CDR2 from the germline V gene are SEHNR and FQNEAQ (reference sequence). The CDR3 region has the DNA TGTGCCAGCGAGTGGAGTTTTAACTATGGCTACACCTTC. Translating gives CASEWSFNYGYTF.

This chain uses TRBV5-1 with TRBJ1-1; possible D gene TRBD1, 6 bases. The CDR3 is made up of 15 amino acids. Trimming took 0 bases from V and 1 from J, leaving 10 bases between them. Looked up from germline, CDR1 is SGHRS and CDR2 is YFSETQ. CDR3 sequence reads: CASSLVGARNTEAFF. DNA of the CDR3: TGCGCCAGCAGCTTGGTGGGGGCGCGGAACACTGAAGCTTTCTTT.

V gene TRBV5-5 combines with J gene TRBJ1-1; 7 bases line up with TRBD1. CDR1 and CDR2 from the germline V gene are SGHKS and YYEKEE (reference sequence). V trimming: 4 bases; J trimming: 1 base; junction bases outside the gene matches: 10. The CDR3 extends over 16 amino acids. CDR3 protein: CASSPRQGLGNTEAFF. CDR3 coding DNA: TGTGCCAGCAGCCCGCGACAGGGCCTTGGGAACACTGAAGCTTTCTTT.

The chain is built from TRBV11-2 and TRBJ1-2; 10 bases are a match to TRBD1. In germline, CDR1 is SGHAT, CDR2 FQNNGV. The CDR3 totals 13 residues. Trimming at V came to 3 bases and at J to 7 bases, leaving 2 bases not matched to a gene. DNA for the CDR3: TGTGCCAGCAGCTTTGACAGGGGGCCTGGCTACACCTTC. Its translation is CASSFDRGPGYTF.

This clone is a singleton in its sample. This chain uses TRBV21-1 with TRBJ1-1; the table names TRBD1, a call not compared with the DNA. TRBV21-1 represents a pseudogene. This CDR3 has 14 amino acids. The CDR3 spells CASSMGRDIAGAFF. DNA of the CDR3: TGTGCCAGCAGCATGGGCAGGGACATCGCCGGAGCTTTCTTT.

This clone was found once. This chain connects TRBV5-6 to TRBJ1-5, with 8 nucleotides matching TRBD1. The CDR3 runs to 16 residues. Trimming took 2 bases from V and 4 from J; bases not matched to a gene: 8. The germline gives CDR1 SGHDT, CDR2 YYEEEE. The CDR3 spells CASSFRTGLWNQPQHF. The CDR3 nucleotides are TGTGCCAGCAGCTTTAGGACAGGGCTATGGAATCAGCCCCAGCATTTT.

The chain links TRBV4-3 to TRBJ1-2; D is perhaps TRBD1 (5 bases). Germline V gene sequence: CDR1 LGHNA, CDR2 YSLEER. V lost 0 bases, J lost 1 base, and 12 bases lay in between. This CDR3 is built from 16 residues. CDR3 amino acids: CASSQDTVGDNYGYTF. In nucleotides, the CDR3 is TGCGCCAGCAGCCAAGATACGGTAGGGGATAACTATGGCTACACCTTC.

The chain uses TRBV28 and TRBJ2-2, with a weak D call TRBD2 (5 bases). CDR3 size: 17 residues. V dropped 11 bases and J dropped 1 base, with 23 bases sitting between them. Germline V gene lookup returns CDR1 MDHEN and CDR2 SYDVKM. The CDR3 protein is CAPSPPHRGLNTGELFF. In nucleotides, the CDR3 is TGTGCCCCAAGCCCCCCCCATCGCGGGCTGAACACCGGGGAGCTGTTTTTT.

V and J are TRBV6-6 and TRBJ2-5; 8 nucleotides line up with TRBD1. The CDR3 consists of 14 residues. CDR1 and CDR2 (germline): MNHNY, SVGAGI (reference sequence). Trimming removed 6 bases from V and 5 bases from J; junction bases left unmatched: 8. CDR3 protein: CASRPTGEKETQYF. CDR3 in DNA: TGTGCCAGCAGACCGACAGGGGAGAAGGAGACCCAGTACTTC.

This rearrangement joins TRBV28 to TRBJ2-1; tentative D call: TRBD2 (5 bases). From germline, CDR1 is MDHEN and CDR2 SYDVKM. Trimming removed 5 bases from V and 4 bases from J, with 24 bases in between. The CDR3 loop spans 18 amino acids. The CDR3 DNA sequence: TGTGCCAGCAGTCCCCAACCCGGGTCCGGGAATATGTACAATGAGCAGTTCTTC. Protein sequence: CASSPQPGSGNMYNEQFF.

This chain links TRBV9 with TRBJ2-1; 7 bases match TRBD1. The CDR3 contains 16 residues. Germline CDR1 reads SGDLS; CDR2 reads YYNGEE. V was pared by 1 base and J by 13 bases, with 17 bases of the junction left unmatched. CDR3 residues: CASSVSRAGGVWRQFF. CDR3 nucleotide sequence: TGTGCCAGCAGCGTATCCAGGGCAGGGGGAGTCTGGAGACAGTTCTTC. The full variable domain, its missing parts supplied by reference TRBV9 and TRBJ2-1, is DSGVTQTPKHLITATGQRVTLRCSPRSGDLSVYWYQQSLDQGLQFLIQYYNGEERAKGNILERFSAQQFPDLHSELNLSSLELGDSALYFCASSVSRAGGVWRQFFGPGTRLTVL.

The chain combines TRBV15 with TRBJ1-5; 8 positions match TRBD1. The CDR3 totals 15 residues. Unmatched junction bases numbered 0, after V lost 0 bases and J lost 2 bases. Looked up from germline, CDR1 is LNHNV and CDR2 is YYDKDF (reference sequence). The CDR3 coding sequence is TGTGCCACCAGCAGAGACAGGGGGCGCAATCAGCCCCAGCATTTT. It yields the protein CATSRDRGRNQPQHF.